This entry is about one T cell receptor beta chain. Its antigen is still unknown. The sample belongs to a study of cytomegalovirus exposure and HLA in healthy donors. Study-wide results and limits: Earlier analysis looked at TCR beta V segments, and most were productive about 87% or about 30% of the time. Clonal expansion, a later analysis showed, was greater in HLA-associated TCR beta chains than in equally common others.

The donors gave bone marrow, and they were healthy. The study ran its PCR with 60 Vbeta and 13 Jbeta primers. The table came from immunoSEQ multiplex PCR; TCRdb's copy has only in-frame clones and leaves some out. The sample table sets out tens of thousands of clones. The germline V and J ends were trimmed by 4 bases and 5 bases, with 17 bases remaining between them. CDR3 size: 16 residues. Germline-derived CDR1 and CDR2 are MNHGY and SAAAGT. The TCR comes from a woman under 40 in good health and CMV-seronegative. J is TRBJ1-4 and V is TRBV6-8; D uncertain. Source material: PBMCs. The CDR3 DNA reads TGTGCCAGCAGTTTACCCGTGACGGAGATGAATGAAAAACTGTTTTTT. It codes for CASSLPVTEMNEKLFF.